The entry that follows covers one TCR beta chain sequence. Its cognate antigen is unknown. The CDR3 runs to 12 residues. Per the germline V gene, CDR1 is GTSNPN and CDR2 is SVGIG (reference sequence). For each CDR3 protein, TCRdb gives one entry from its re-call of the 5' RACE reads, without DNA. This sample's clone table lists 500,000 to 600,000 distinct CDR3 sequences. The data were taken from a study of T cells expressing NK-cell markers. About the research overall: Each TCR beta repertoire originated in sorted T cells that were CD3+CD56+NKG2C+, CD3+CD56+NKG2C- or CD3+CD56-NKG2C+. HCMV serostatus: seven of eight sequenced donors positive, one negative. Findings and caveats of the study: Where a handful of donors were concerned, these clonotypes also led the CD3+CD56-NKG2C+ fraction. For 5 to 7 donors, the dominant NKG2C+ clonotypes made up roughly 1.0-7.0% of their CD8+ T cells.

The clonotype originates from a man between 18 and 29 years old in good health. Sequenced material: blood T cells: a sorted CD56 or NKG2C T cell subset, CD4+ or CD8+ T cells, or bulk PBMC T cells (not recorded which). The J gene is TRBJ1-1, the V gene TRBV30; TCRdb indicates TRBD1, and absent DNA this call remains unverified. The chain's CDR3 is CAWSAFRGKAFF.